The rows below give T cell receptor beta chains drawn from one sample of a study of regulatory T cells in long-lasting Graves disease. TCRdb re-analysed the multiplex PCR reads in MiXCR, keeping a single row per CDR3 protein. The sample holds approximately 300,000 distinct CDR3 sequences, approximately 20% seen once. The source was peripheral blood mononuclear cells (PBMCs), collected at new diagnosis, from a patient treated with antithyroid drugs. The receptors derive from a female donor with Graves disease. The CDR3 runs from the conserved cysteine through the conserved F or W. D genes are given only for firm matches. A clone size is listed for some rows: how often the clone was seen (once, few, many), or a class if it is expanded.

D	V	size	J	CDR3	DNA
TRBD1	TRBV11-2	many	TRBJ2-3	CASSFWRGGTGLTDTQYF	TGTGCCAGCAGCTTTTGGAGGGGGGGGACAGGGCTCACAGATACGCAGTATTTT
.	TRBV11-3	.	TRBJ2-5	CASSPDSSQETQYF	TGTGCCAGCAGCCCAGACAGCAGCCAAGAGACCCAGTACTTC
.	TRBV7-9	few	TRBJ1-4	CASSLSVSTNEKLFF	TGTGCCAGCAGCCTATCTGTGTCAACTAATGAAAAACTGTTTTTT
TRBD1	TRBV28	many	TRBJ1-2	CASKAGGDGYTF	TGTGCCAGCAAGGCAGGGGGCGATGGCTACACCTTC
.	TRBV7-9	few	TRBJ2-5	CASSLMDSPVETQYF	TGTGCCAGCAGCTTAATGGACAGTCCTGTAGAGACCCAGTACTTC
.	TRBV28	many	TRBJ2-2	CASRRGTGELFF	TGTGCCAGCAGGAGGGGCACCGGGGAGCTGTTTTTT
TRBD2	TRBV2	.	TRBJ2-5	CASSLSGRARETQYF	TGTGCCAGCAGTTTAAGCGGGAGGGCGAGAGAGACCCAGTACTTC
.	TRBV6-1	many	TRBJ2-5	CASRTLGAQETQYF	TGTGCCAGCAGGACGCTCGGGGCCCAAGAGACCCAGTACTTC
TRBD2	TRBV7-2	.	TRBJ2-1	CASSLVGTSGRRGEQFF	TGTGCCAGCAGCTTAGTTGGCACTAGCGGGAGAAGGGGTGAGCAGTTCTTC
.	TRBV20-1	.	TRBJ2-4	CSARTDRNNIQYF	TGCAGTGCGAGGACCGACAGGAATAACATTCAGTACTTC
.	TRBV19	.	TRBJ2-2	CASSISGPRVGELFF	TGTGCCAGTAGTATAAGCGGACCCAGGGTAGGGGAGCTGTTTTTT
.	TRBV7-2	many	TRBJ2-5	CASSLEGQRETQYF	TGTGCCAGCAGCTTAGAAGGGCAACGGGAGACCCAGTACTTC
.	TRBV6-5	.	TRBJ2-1	CASSSGVYNEQFF	TGTGCCAGCAGTTCCGGGGTCTACAATGAGCAGTTCTTC
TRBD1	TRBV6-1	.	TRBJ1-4	CASSGGQGARVDEKLFF	TGTGCCAGCAGTGGCGGACAGGGGGCGCGGGTGGATGAAAAACTGTTTTTT
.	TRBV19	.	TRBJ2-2	CASSFIGAGELFF	TGTGCCAGTAGTTTTATAGGGGCCGGGGAGCTGTTTTTT
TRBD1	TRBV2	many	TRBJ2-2	CASSRTGAGELFF	TGTGCCAGCAGCAGAACAGGGGCCGGGGAGCTGTTTTTT